This T cell receptor (beta chain) was obtained from a study of low-dose radiotherapy and immunotherapy resistance in tumors. Turning to the study itself: A daily 300 mg dose of oral aspirin was taken by patients for four cycles from cycle 1 day 1.

Covering alpha and beta chains, TRAV- and TRBV-specific primers were used for the first-strand cDNA. TCR amplification used 20 PCR cycles, a constant-region primer and a V-primer adapter. TCRdb used MiXCR to reprocess the reads, holding one entry per CDR3 protein. The data hold 12,000 to 15,000 distinct CDR3 sequences, with roughly 75% observed a single time. Advanced solid tumors lacking tumor-infiltrating lymphocytes were present in eligible patients. Germline CDR1 reads MNHEY; CDR2 reads SVGEGT. The germline V and J ends were trimmed by 5 bases and 4 bases, with 14 bases remaining between them. The CDR3 is 14 residues long.

The gene calls are TRBV6-2 or TRBV6-3 and TRBJ2-5; D unclear. The TCR was taken from a human donor with advanced metastatic prostate, ovarian, gallbladder or colorectal cancer (not recorded which). This table probably holds off-target reads from a library built for another chain. The CDR3 sequence is CASSERQRIETQYF. CDR3 coding DNA: TGTGCCAGCAGTGAAAGGCAGAGGATAGAGACCCAGTACTTC.